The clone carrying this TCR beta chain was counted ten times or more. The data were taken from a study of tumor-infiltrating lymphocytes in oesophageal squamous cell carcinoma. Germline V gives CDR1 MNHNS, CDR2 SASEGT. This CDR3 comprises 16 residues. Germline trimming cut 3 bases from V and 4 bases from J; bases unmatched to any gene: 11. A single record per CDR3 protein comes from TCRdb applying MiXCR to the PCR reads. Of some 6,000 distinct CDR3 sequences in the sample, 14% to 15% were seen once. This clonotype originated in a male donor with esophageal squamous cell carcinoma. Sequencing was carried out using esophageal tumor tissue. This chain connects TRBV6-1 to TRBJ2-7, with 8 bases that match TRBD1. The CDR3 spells CASSEGSGGSGYEQYF. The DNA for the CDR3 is TGTGCCAGCAGTGAGGGATCAGGGGGCTCGGGATACGAGCAGTACTTC.